A selection of T cell receptor beta chains follows, all from one sample in a study of OX40 agonist ivuxolimab in advanced cancers. Repertoires were generated with immunoSEQ multiplex PCR, while TCRdb's copy carries only in-frame clones and drops some. This table holds fewer than 110,000 clones, 75% to 95% found once. The specimen comprised CD4+ or CD8+ T cells sorted from blood, sampled in a trial of the OX40 agonist ivuxolimab. The receptors were gathered from an adult with an advanced solid tumor such as melanoma, head and neck, liver or kidney cancer. Each CDR3 is given with its conserved first and last residue. The D gene is left open where the match is weak. Some rows have no size entry. The others give once, few or many, or a class for an expanded clone.

size	V	J	D	CDR3	DNA
NA	TRBV5-1	TRBJ2-5	NA	CASTPAGFQETQYF	TGCGCCAGCACCCCGGCAGGGTTCCAAGAGACCCAGTACTTC
NA	TRBV7-2	TRBJ2-5	TRBD1	CASSFQGQGTPQETQYF	TGTGCCAGCAGCTTCCAAGGACAGGGGACCCCCCAAGAGACCCAGTACTTC
NA	TRBV7-3	TRBJ2-2	TRBD2	CASSLTSGANTGELFF	TGTGCCAGCAGCTTAACTAGCGGGGCGAACACCGGGGAGCTGTTTTTT
NA	TRBV28	TRBJ2-2	TRBD2	CASSLTGLAGAINTGELFF	TGTGCCAGCAGTTTAACGGGACTAGCGGGAGCCATTAACACCGGGGAGCTGTTTTTT
NA	TRBV9	TRBJ2-3	NA	CASSPKAAGPDTQYF	TGTGCCAGCAGCCCAAAGGCTGCGGGGCCAGATACGCAGTATTTT
NA	TRBV29-1	TRBJ2-1	NA	CSVEVGRGGEQFF	TGCAGCGTTGAAGTGGGAAGGGGTGGGGAGCAGTTCTTC
NA	TRBV21-1	TRBJ2-3	NA	CASSKPRTSGGGDTQYF	TGTGCCAGCAGCAAACCCCGGACTAGCGGGGGGGGAGATACGCAGTATTTT
NA	TRBV29-1	TRBJ1-3	NA	CSVENGEGGNTIYF	TGCAGCGTTGAAAACGGGGAGGGGGGGAACACCATATATTTT
NA	TRBV10-1	TRBJ2-1	TRBD2	CASSVAGGRYNEQFF	TGCGCCAGCAGCGTAGCGGGAGGGCGTTACAATGAGCAGTTCTTC
few	TRBV4-2	TRBJ2-2	NA	CASSQDGGGELFF	TGTGCCAGCAGCCAAGATGGAGGCGGGGAGCTGTTTTTT
NA	TRBV5-4	TRBJ2-7	TRBD1	CASSKDRGVYEQYF	TGTGCCAGCAGCAAGGACAGGGGGGTCTACGAGCAGTACTTC
once	TRBV18	TRBJ2-2	TRBD2	CASSPGLAGGGGELFF	TGTGCCAGCTCACCTGGACTAGCGGGAGGTGGCGGGGAGCTGTTTTTT
NA	TRBV5-5	TRBJ1-5	NA	CASSLDRNGNQPQHF	TGTGCCAGCAGCTTGGATAGGAACGGCAATCAGCCCCAGCATTTT
NA	TRBV18	TRBJ2-2	TRBD2	CASSPASGDTGELFF	TGTGCCAGCTCACCGGCTAGCGGAGACACCGGGGAGCTGTTTTTT
once	TRBV28	TRBJ1-2	NA	CASSPNNRGYTF	TGTGCCAGCAGTCCCAACAACAGAGGGTACACCTTC
NA	TRBV5-1	TRBJ2-1	TRBD2	CASSLYAGGSDNEQFF	TGCGCCAGCAGCTTGTATGCGGGAGGGAGCGACAATGAGCAGTTCTTC
NA	TRBV7-9	TRBJ2-5	NA	CASSLDNFQETQYF	TGTGCCAGCAGCTTGGATAATTTCCAAGAGACCCAGTACTTC
NA	TRBV7-9	TRBJ2-7	NA	CASSTDYYEQYF	TGTGCCAGCAGCACAGACTACTACGAGCAGTACTTC
NA	TRBV19	TRBJ2-2	TRBD2	CASSILAGEGGRGELFF	TGTGCCAGTAGTATCCTAGCGGGAGAAGGTGGAAGGGGGGAGCTGTTTTTT
NA	TRBV5-8	TRBJ2-7	NA	CASSPPRFYEQYF	TGTGCCAGCAGCCCCCCTCGATTCTACGAGCAGTACTTC
NA	TRBV27	TRBJ2-7	TRBD2	CASSKGLAGGREQYF	TGTGCCAGCAGCAAGGGACTAGCGGGAGGGCGCGAGCAGTACTTC
few	TRBV27	TRBJ1-5	TRBD1	CATRGKGNQPQHF	TGTGCCACCAGGGGGAAGGGCAATCAGCCCCAGCATTTT
NA	TRBV2	TRBJ2-1	NA	CASKRGNSGGEQFF	TGTGCCAGCAAGAGGGGAAATAGCGGCGGTGAGCAGTTCTTC
NA	TRBV28	TRBJ1-2	NA	CASSSHRTNYGYTF	TGTGCCAGCAGTTCACACAGGACTAACTATGGCTACACCTTC
NA	TRBV5-1	TRBJ2-1	TRBD2	CASSPPGLAGANEQFF	TGCGCCAGCAGCCCACCCGGACTAGCGGGAGCCAATGAGCAGTTCTTC
NA	TRBV5-1	TRBJ2-5	TRBD2	CASSLMTSGYQETQYF	TGCGCCAGCAGCTTGATGACTAGCGGGTACCAAGAGACCCAGTACTTC
NA	TRBV5-1	TRBJ2-7	NA	CASSLNQGGDEQYF	TGCGCCAGCAGCCTAAACCAGGGGGGTGACGAGCAGTACTTC
NA	TRBV6-5	TRBJ1-2	NA	CASRTTGMDYGYTF	TGTGCCAGCAGGACAACAGGGATGGACTATGGCTACACCTTC
NA	TRBV30	TRBJ1-5	NA	CAWSARGNQPQHF	TGTGCCTGGAGTGCCAGGGGTAATCAGCCCCAGCATTTT
NA	TRBV5-1	TRBJ1-1	NA	CASYLRGGSTEAFF	TGCGCCAGCTACCTAAGAGGGGGGTCCACTGAAGCTTTCTTT
once	TRBV6-5	TRBJ1-1	NA	CASSKKTRANTEAFF	TGTGCCAGCAGTAAGAAGACAAGGGCCAACACTGAAGCTTTCTTT
NA	TRBV4-3	TRBJ1-6	NA	CASSQDRDGSGYNSPLHF	TGCGCCAGCAGCCAAGATCGGGACGGTTCGGGCTATAATTCACCCCTCCACTTT
NA	TRBV5-6	TRBJ2-7	NA	CASSLDSYYEQYF	TGTGCCAGCAGCTTAGACAGTTACTACGAGCAGTACTTC
once	TRBV12-5	TRBJ2-1	TRBD2	CASGQTSLRNEQFF	TGTGCTAGTGGCCAGACTAGCCTGCGTAATGAGCAGTTCTTC
NA	TRBV19	TRBJ1-1	NA	CASSVGLSMNTEAFF	TGTGCCAGTAGTGTAGGCCTAAGTATGAACACTGAAGCTTTCTTT
NA	TRBV6-4	TRBJ1-1	TRBD1	CASSADRAGTEAFF	TGTGCCAGCAGTGCGGACAGGGCGGGCACTGAAGCTTTCTTT
NA	TRBV28	TRBJ1-2	TRBD1	CASNGQGEIYGYTF	TGTGCCAGCAACGGACAGGGGGAGATCTATGGCTACACCTTC
NA	TRBV5-1	TRBJ1-2	NA	CASSLGQRNYGYTF	TGCGCCAGCAGCTTGGGACAGAGGAACTATGGCTACACCTTC
NA	TRBV7-9	TRBJ2-7	NA	CASSLPTYEQYF	TGTGCCAGCAGCTTACCGACCTACGAGCAGTACTTC
NA	TRBV6-5	TRBJ2-2	TRBD1	CASKIQGAQTGELFF	TGTGCCAGCAAGATACAGGGGGCCCAGACCGGGGAGCTGTTTTTT
NA	TRBV6-6	TRBJ2-2	TRBD2	CASSQSGTSGVGELFF	TGTGCCAGCAGTCAGTCCGGGACTAGCGGTGTCGGGGAGCTGTTTTTT
NA	TRBV2	TRBJ2-7	NA	CATSGQNDRARLEQYF	TGTGCCACCTCTGGTCAGAACGACAGAGCGCGGCTCGAGCAGTACTTC